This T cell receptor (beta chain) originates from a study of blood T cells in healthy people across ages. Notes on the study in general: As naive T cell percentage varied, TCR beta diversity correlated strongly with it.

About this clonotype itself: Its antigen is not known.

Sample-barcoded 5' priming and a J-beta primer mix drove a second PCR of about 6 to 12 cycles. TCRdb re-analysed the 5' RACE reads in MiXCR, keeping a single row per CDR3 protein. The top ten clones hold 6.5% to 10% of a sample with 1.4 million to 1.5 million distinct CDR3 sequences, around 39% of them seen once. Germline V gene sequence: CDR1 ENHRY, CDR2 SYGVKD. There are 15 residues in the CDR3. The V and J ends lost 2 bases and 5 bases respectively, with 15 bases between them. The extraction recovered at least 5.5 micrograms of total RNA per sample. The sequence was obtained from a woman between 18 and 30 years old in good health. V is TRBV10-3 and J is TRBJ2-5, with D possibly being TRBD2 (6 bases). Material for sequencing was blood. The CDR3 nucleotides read TGTGCCATCAGTGAGAGAGGAGGGGCGGTGGAGACCCAGTACTTC. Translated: CAISERGGAVETQYF.